Given below is one T cell receptor beta chain in context. Patients aged 18 to 65 with hyperthyroidism were newly diagnosed, with duration under 2 months. RNA transcripts were the template for amplifying TCR beta CDR3 regions. RT-PCR in the first round (using the HTBI primer set) targeted the TCR CDR3. One entry per CDR3 protein, called by TCRdb with MiXCR from the multiplex PCR reads. This sample carries around 540,000 distinct CDR3 sequences, about 45% of them seen once, and the ten largest clones take just under 8.5%. Germline V lookup: CDR1 SGHRS, CDR2 YFSETQ. Trimming cost V 0 bases and J 0 bases, with 10 bases left between them. There are 16 residues in the CDR3. This specimen belongs to a study of T cells in Graves' hyperthyroidism and ophthalmopathy.

The TCR sequence derives from a woman aged 18-29 years with Graves' hyperthyroidism. What was sequenced was peripheral blood or thyroid tissue (not recorded which). V and J are TRBV5-1 and TRBJ1-3; tentatively, D is TRBD1 (5 bases). In DNA form, the CDR3 reads TGCGCCAGCAGCTTGGAAGGGGCTTACTCTGGAAACACCATATATTTT. As protein: CASSLEGAYSGNTIYF.